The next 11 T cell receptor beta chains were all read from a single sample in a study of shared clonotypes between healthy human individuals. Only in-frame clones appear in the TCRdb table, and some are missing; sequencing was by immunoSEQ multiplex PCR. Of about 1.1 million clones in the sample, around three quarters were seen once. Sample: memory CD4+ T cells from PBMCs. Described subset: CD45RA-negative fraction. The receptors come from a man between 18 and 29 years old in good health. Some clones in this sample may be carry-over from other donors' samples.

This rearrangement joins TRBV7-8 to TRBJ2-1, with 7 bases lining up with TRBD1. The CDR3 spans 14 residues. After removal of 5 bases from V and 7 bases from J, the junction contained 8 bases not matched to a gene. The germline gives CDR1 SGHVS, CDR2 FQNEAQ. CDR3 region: CASSKFTGVNEQFF. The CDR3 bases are TGTGCCAGCAGCAAATTTACAGGGGTGAATGAGCAGTTCTTC.

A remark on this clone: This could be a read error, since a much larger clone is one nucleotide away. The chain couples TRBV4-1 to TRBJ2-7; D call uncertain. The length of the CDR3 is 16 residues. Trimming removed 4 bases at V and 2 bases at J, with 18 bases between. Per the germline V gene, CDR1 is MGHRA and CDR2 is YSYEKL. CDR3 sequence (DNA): TGCGCCAGCAGCCGGCAGCGAGCGTCAACCGCCTACGAGCAGTACTTC. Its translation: CASSRQRASTAYEQYF.

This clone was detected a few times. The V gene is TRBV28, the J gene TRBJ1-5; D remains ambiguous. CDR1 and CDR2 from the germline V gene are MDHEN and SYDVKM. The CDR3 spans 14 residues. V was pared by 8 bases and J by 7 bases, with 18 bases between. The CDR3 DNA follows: TGTGCCAGCGCCCTCGGCGGTTTATGGCAGCCCCAGCATTTT. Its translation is CASALGGLWQPQHF.

Written as DNA, the CDR3 is TGTGCCAGCAGCTCTCAGGGGGGAGAGAACACCGGGGAGCTGTTTTTT. Translating gives CASSSQGGENTGELFF. The chain recombines TRBV11-2 with TRBJ2-2; the D gene is possibly TRBD1 (7 bases). This CDR3 spans 16 amino acids. Deletions cut 4 bases from V and 1 base from J, with 13 bases between. CDR1 is SGHAT, CDR2 FQNNGV, per germline.

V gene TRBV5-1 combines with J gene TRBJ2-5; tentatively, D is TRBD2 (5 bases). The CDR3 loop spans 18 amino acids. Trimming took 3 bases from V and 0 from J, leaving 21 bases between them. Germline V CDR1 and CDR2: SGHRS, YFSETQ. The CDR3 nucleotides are TGCGCCAGCAGCTCGAGGACTGATTTGACCTTGTACCAAGAGACCCAGTACTTC. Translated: CASSSRTDLTLYQETQYF.

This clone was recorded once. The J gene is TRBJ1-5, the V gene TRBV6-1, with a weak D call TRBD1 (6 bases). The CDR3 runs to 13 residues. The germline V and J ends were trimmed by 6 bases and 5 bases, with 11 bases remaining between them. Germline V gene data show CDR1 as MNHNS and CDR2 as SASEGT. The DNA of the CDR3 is TGTGCCAGCAGCGGGACACCAGATCAGCCCCAGCATTTT. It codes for CASSGTPDQPQHF.

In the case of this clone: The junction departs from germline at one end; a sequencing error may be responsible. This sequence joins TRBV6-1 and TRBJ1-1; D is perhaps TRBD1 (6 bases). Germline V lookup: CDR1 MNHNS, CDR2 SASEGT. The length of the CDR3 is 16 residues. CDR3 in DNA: TGTGCCATCAGTGAGTCGATTGGGGGAGGGGGCACTGAAGCTTTCTTT. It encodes CAISESIGGGGTEAFF.

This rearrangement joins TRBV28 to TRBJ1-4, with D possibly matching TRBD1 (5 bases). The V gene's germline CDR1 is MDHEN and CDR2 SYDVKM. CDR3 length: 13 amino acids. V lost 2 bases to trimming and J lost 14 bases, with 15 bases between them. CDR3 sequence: CASSLGGGAYLFF. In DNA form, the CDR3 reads TGTGCCAGCAGTTTAGGGGGGGGTGCGTACCTGTTTTTT.

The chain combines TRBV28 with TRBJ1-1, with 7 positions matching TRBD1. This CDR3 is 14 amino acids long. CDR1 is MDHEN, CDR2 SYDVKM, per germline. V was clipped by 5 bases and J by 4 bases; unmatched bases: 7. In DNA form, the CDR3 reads TGTGCCAGCAGTCCAGGGGGGAAGGCCACTGAAGCTTTCTTT. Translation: CASSPGGKATEAFF. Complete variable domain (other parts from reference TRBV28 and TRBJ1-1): DVKVTQSSRYLVKRTGEKVFLECVQDMDHENMFWYRQDPGLGLRLIYFSYDVKMKEKGDIPEGYSVSREKKERFSLILESASTNQTSMYLCASSPGGKATEAFFGQGTRLTVV.

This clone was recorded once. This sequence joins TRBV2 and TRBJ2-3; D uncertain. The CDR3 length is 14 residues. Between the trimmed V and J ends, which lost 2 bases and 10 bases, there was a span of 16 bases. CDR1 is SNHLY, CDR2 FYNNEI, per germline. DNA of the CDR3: TGTGCCAGCAGTGAACGTAGTCCAGACACTTCGCAGTATTTT. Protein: CASSERSPDTSQYF.

The DNA for the CDR3 is TGCGCCAGCAGCCAAGATACCAGCGGGGCCTACGAGCAGTACTTC. Translation gives CASSQDTSGAYEQYF. V usage is TRBV4-3 and J usage is TRBJ2-7; TRBD2 aligns across 7 bases. Unmatched junction bases numbered 4, after V lost 0 bases and J lost 2 bases. CDR1 LGHNA and CDR2 YSLEER come from the germline V gene. The CDR3 extends over 15 amino acids.